Included here is one T cell receptor beta chain sequence, with context. Its specificity is unknown. 13 Jbeta primers and 60 Vbeta primers were used for the PCR. Repertoires were generated with immunoSEQ multiplex PCR, while TCRdb's copy carries only in-frame clones and drops some. Of around 100,000 clones in the sample, roughly 69% were seen once. The V gene's germline CDR1 is MNHNY and CDR2 SVGAGI (reference sequence). V gave up 5 bases and J gave up 9 bases; unmatched junction bases: 4. The CDR3 sequence is 13 residues long. This sample was included in a study of cytomegalovirus exposure and HLA in healthy donors. Findings of the study overall: Likely technical artifact: a cluster of highly shared sequence variants.

This sequence joins TRBV6-6 and TRBJ1-6; TRBD1 agrees at 7 bases. The clonotype originates from a man aged 25-45 years in good health and CMV-seropositive. The specimen was PBMCs. CDR3 DNA sequence: TGTGCCAGCAGTCTTCAGGGGGTTTCACCCCTCCACTTT. Amino acids: CASSLQGVSPLHF.